The 17 T cell receptor beta chains reported below all come from one sample, sequenced in a study of PD-L1 blockade in urothelial cancer. Clones were sequenced by immunoSEQ multiplex PCR, and TCRdb holds only the in-frame ones, with some missing. Of tens of thousands of clones in the sample, about four fifths are singletons; the top ten hold around 5.7%. Regarding time point: pretreatment peripheral blood. The starting material was PBMCs, obtained around atezolizumab (anti-PD-L1) treatment. The source is a man in his sixties or seventies with urothelial cancer.

J is TRBJ1-2 and V is TRBV15, with TRBD1 as a possible D gene (6 bases). The length of the CDR3 is 13 residues. Per the germline V gene, CDR1 is LNHNV and CDR2 is YYDKDF (reference sequence). The germline V and J ends were trimmed by 0 bases and 8 bases, with 10 bases remaining between them. CDR3 region: CATSRDQGLGYTF. CDR3 coding DNA: TGTGCCACCAGCAGAGATCAGGGGTTGGGCTACACCTTC.

The genes are TRBV5-8 and TRBJ2-5; D unclear. The CDR3 has 13 amino acids. Germline lookup yields CDR1 SGHTS and CDR2 YDEGEE. Trimming left V 3 bases short and J 4 bases short, with 10 bases between. CDR3 coding DNA: TGTGCCAGCAGCTCCCTGGCCTTAGAGACCCAGTACTTC. Protein product: CASSSLALETQYF.

The chain joins TRBV11-2 to TRBJ2-2, with D tentatively TRBD1 (5 bases). Germline loops: CDR1 SGHAT, CDR2 FQNNGV. CDR3 size: 13 residues. The germline V and J ends were trimmed by 3 bases and 10 bases, with 12 bases remaining between them. CDR3 DNA sequence: TGTGCCAGCAGCTTTGGGGCCCGTGAGGAGCTGTTTTTT. This encodes CASSFGAREELFF.

The chain is built from TRBV15 and TRBJ2-3, with D possibly being TRBD2 (5 bases). Trimming shortened V by 3 bases and J by 2 bases, and 18 bases separated the two germline ends. In germline, CDR1 is LNHNV, CDR2 YYDKDF (reference sequence). The CDR3 loop spans 17 amino acids. In DNA form, the CDR3 reads TGTGCCACCAGCAGTAGTAGAGACTACCAATTCACAGATACGCAGTATTTT. It is translated as CATSSSRDYQFTDTQYF. Variable domain in full (rest from reference TRBV15 and TRBJ2-3): DAMVIQNPRYQVTQFGKPVTLSCSQTLNHNVMYWYQQKSSQAPKLLFHYYDKDFNNEADTPDNFQSRRPNTSFCFLDIRSPGLGDTAMYLCATSSSRDYQFTDTQYFGPGTRLTVL.

The V gene is TRBV6-4, the J gene TRBJ2-7, with TRBD2 matching 8 bases. Germline CDR1 reads MRHNA; CDR2 reads SNTAGT. V shed 2 bases, J shed 0 bases, and the junction held 18 bases outside the gene matches. The CDR3 contains 20 residues. The CDR3 sequence is CASSDPFTGLWTSNSYEQYF. The CDR3 region has the DNA TGTGCCAGCAGTGACCCCTTTACAGGGTTATGGACTAGCAACTCCTACGAGCAGTACTTC.

The J gene is TRBJ2-5, the V gene TRBV4-3, with D perhaps matching TRBD2 (5 bases). Germline CDR1 and CDR2: LGHNA and YSLEER. Between the trimmed V and J ends, which lost 4 bases and 3 bases, there was a span of 15 bases. The length of the CDR3 is 15 residues. CDR3 sequence (DNA): TGCGCCAGCAGCCGCCTATGGCGGGCAGAAGAGACCCAGTACTTC. This encodes CASSRLWRAEETQYF.

This clone occurred once. This chain links TRBV27 with TRBJ2-3; D gene unclear. This CDR3 spans 13 amino acids. The V end lost 6 bases, the J end lost 0 bases, and 7 bases lay between the germline ends. Germline CDR1 is MNHEY and CDR2 is SMNVEV (reference sequence). Here the CDR3 DNA reads TGTGCCAGCAGGCAGTCTAGCACAGATACGCAGTATTTT. It translates to CASRQSSTDTQYF.

The chain combines TRBV12-5 with TRBJ1-1, with TRBD1 matching 7 bases. Germline CDR1 reads LGHNT; CDR2 reads FRNRAP. The CDR3 is 13 amino acids. Germline trimming cut 3 bases from V and 7 bases from J; bases unmatched to any gene: 5. The CDR3 DNA sequence: TGTGCTAGTGGTTTAGACAGGGTAGGTGAAGCTTTCTTT. It translates to CASGLDRVGEAFF.

DNA of the CDR3: TGTGCCAGCAGCTTTCCTGAGAACTTCTACGAGCAGTACTTC. It codes for CASSFPENFYEQYF. This sequence joins TRBV5-8 and TRBJ2-7, with D uncertain. Germline CDR1 SGHTS, CDR2 YDEGEE. The ends were cut back, 2 bases at V and 3 bases at J, with 12 bases in the middle. CDR3 size: 14 residues.

This chain uses TRBV15 with TRBJ2-7, with TRBD1 matching over 7 bases. This CDR3 has 14 residues. The junction had 3 bases not matched to a gene; V was cut back by 3 bases and J by 1 base. In germline, CDR1 is LNHNV, CDR2 YYDKDF (reference sequence). The CDR3 nucleotides read TGTGCCACCAGCAGCGGGACAGATTCCTACGAGCAGTACTTC. It specifies CATSSGTDSYEQYF.

This chain joins TRBV7-6 and TRBJ1-2; 8 nucleotides agree with TRBD1. The junction had 14 bases not matched to a gene; V was cut back by 1 base and J by 7 bases. The germline V gene encodes CDR1 SGHVS and CDR2 FNYEAQ. The CDR3 is made up of 17 amino acids. This CDR3 is CASSLVESGQGIGGYTF. Written as DNA, the CDR3 is TGTGCCAGCAGCTTAGTCGAATCTGGACAGGGTATTGGTGGCTACACCTTC. Variable domain in full (rest from reference TRBV7-6 and TRBJ1-2): GAGVSQSPRYKVTKRGQDVALRCDPISGHVSLYWYRQALGQGPEFLTYFNYEAQQDKSGLPNDRFSAERPEGSISTLTIQRTEQRDSAMYRCASSLVESGQGIGGYTFGSGTRLTVV.

The J gene is TRBJ2-7, the V gene TRBV19; weak D call: TRBD1 (5 bases). Trimming pared 4 bases from V and 3 bases from J, leaving 25 bases between. CDR1 and CDR2 from the germline V gene are LNHDA and SQIVND (reference sequence). CDR3 length: 18 residues. The CDR3 protein is CASSNQALQGSGYYEQYF. The CDR3 bases are TGTGCCAGTAGTAACCAAGCTCTTCAGGGATCGGGCTACTACGAGCAGTACTTC. Combining the CDR3 with reference TRBV19 and TRBJ2-7 gives the whole variable domain DGGITQSPKYLFRKEGQNVTLSCEQNLNHDAMYWYRQDPGQGLRLIYYSQIVNDFQKGDIAEGYSVSREKKESFPLTVTSAQKNPTAFYLCASSNQALQGSGYYEQYFGPGTRLTVT.

This clone occurred a few times. The V and J genes are TRBV7-6 and TRBJ1-3; 7 bases map to TRBD1. CDR1 and CDR2 (germline): SGHVS, FNYEAQ. The V gene end was trimmed by 3 bases and the J gene end by 0 bases; junction bases not matched to a gene: 5. CDR3 length: 16 amino acids. In nucleotides, the CDR3 is TGTGCCAGCAGCTTCGACAGGGCTTACTCTGGAAACACCATATATTTT. This translates into CASSFDRAYSGNTIYF. The full variable domain, in which reference TRBV7-6 and TRBJ1-3 provide the parts outside the CDR3, is GAGVSQSPRYKVTKRGQDVALRCDPISGHVSLYWYRQALGQGPEFLTYFNYEAQQDKSGLPNDRFSAERPEGSISTLTIQRTEQRDSAMYRCASSFDRAYSGNTIYFGEGSWLTVV.

The genes are TRBV7-2 and TRBJ1-2, with D maybe TRBD1 (5 bases). The CDR3 runs to 15 residues. Germline CDR1 is SGHTA and CDR2 is FQGNSA. Deletions cut 1 base from V and 3 bases from J, with 12 bases between. For the CDR3, the DNA is TGTGCCAGCAGCTTAGTTCCGGGGGGGTACTATGGCTACACCTTC. Protein product: CASSLVPGGYYGYTF.

V gene TRBV4-3 combines with J gene TRBJ2-1, with D possibly TRBD2 on 6 matching bases. Germline V gene lookup returns CDR1 LGHNA and CDR2 YSLEER. V lost 1 base, J lost 6 bases, and 19 bases lay in between. This CDR3 comprises 17 residues. CDR3 sequence: CASSQVGGNSVSNEQFF. DNA for the CDR3: TGCGCCAGCAGCCAAGTTGGGGGGAACTCCGTATCCAATGAGCAGTTCTTC.

The chain employs TRBV5-1 and TRBJ1-2; 7 bases align to TRBD1. The CDR3 contains 15 residues. Germline CDR1 SGHRS, CDR2 YFSETQ. With V trimmed by 4 bases and J by 6 bases, 12 bases remained unmatched. The DNA of the CDR3 is TGCGCCAGCAGCATGGAAAACCTAGGGGGCAATGGCTACACCTTC. Its protein product is CASSMENLGGNGYTF.

The genes are TRBV18 and TRBJ1-2, with a tentative D call TRBD1 (5 bases). Between the trimmed V and J ends, which lost 6 bases and 1 base, there was a span of 9 bases. This CDR3 is 13 amino acids long. Germline V CDR1 and CDR2: KGHSH, LQKENI. This chain's CDR3 is CASSTGDNYGYTF. The CDR3 region has the DNA TGTGCCAGCTCCACGGGGGATAACTATGGCTACACCTTC.